Following are 18 T cell receptor beta chains from one sample sequenced in a study of spatial heterogeneity in lung cancer. Notes on the study in general: Tumors with more nonsynonymous mutations had more expanded intratumoral alpha and beta TCRs.

No antigens are known for them. Noted time point: sample taken at primary tumor resection. TCRdb called the 5' RACE reads again in MiXCR, with one record for every CDR3 protein. This repertoire shows roughly 3,100 distinct CDR3 sequences, about a tenth found once; its top ten account for less than 40%. The material was lung tumor tissue, obtained at surgery. The source is a male donor with early-stage non-small cell lung cancer.

This chain connects TRBV11-2 to TRBJ2-3; maybe TRBD2 (6 bases). Germline CDR1 and CDR2: SGHAT and FQNNGV. CDR3 length equals 14 residues. Trimming cost V 10 bases and J 6 bases, with 20 bases left between them. CDR3 region: CATPGGGDGDTQYF. In nucleotides, the CDR3 is TGTGCCACCCCGGGCGGAGGGGATGGCGATACGCAGTATTTT.

Within the sample, this clonotype is medium-sized (0.01 to 0.1%). This chain connects TRBV6-6 to TRBJ2-3; D is possibly TRBD2 (6 bases). CDR3 length: 16 amino acids. Trimming left V 6 bases short and J 3 bases short, with 19 bases between. From germline, CDR1 is MNHNY and CDR2 SVGAGI (reference sequence). The CDR3 nucleotides read TGTGCCAGCAGGCCTCCCGGGACTCCCCTTACAGATACGCAGTATTTT. Translating gives CASRPPGTPLTDTQYF.

V and J are TRBV5-1 and TRBJ2-7, with D possibly called TRBD1 or TRBD2 (5 bases each). This CDR3 is built from 13 residues. V lost 4 bases and J lost 5, with 13 bases in between. The germline CDR1 and CDR2 sequences are SGHRS and YFSETQ. CDR3 sequence (DNA): TGCGCCAGCAGCCCCGGGGCACTAAACGAGCAGTACTTC. It specifies CASSPGALNEQYF.

The rearrangement joins TRBV7-2 to TRBJ1-1; D ambiguous. The germline gives CDR1 SGHTA, CDR2 FQGNSA. Trimming removed 2 bases from V and 0 bases from J, with 4 bases in between. The CDR3 is 13 amino acids. CDR3 region: CASSLYLNTEAFF. CDR3 nucleotides: TGTGCCAGCAGCTTATATCTGAACACTGAAGCTTTCTTT.

Sample share makes this clonotype medium-sized. The DNA for the CDR3 is TGCGCCAGCAGGAGAGACAGGGCTGATAGTCCTGAAGCTTTCTTT. Translation gives CASRRDRADSPEAFF. This chain connects TRBV10-2 to TRBJ1-1; 7 bases are a match to TRBD1. V lost 6 bases to trimming and J lost 6 bases; unmatched junction nucleotides: 13. The germline V gene encodes CDR1 WSHSY and CDR2 SAAADI. CDR3 length equals 15 residues.

J is TRBJ2-1 and V is TRBV7-9, with TRBD2 identical over 8 bases. The CDR3 is 13 amino acids. The germline V gene encodes CDR1 SEHNR and CDR2 FQNEAQ (reference sequence). V lost 8 bases to trimming and J lost 10 bases; unmatched junction nucleotides: 10. CDR3 DNA: TGTGCCAGCCTCGGGGGGGCCTTTGGAGAGCAGTTCTTC. The encoded protein is CASLGGAFGEQFF.

V usage is TRBV5-6 and J usage is TRBJ1-2; the D is unclear. The V gene lost 1 base and the J gene lost 4 bases, with 5 bases spanning the gap. The CDR3 contains 12 residues. Germline V CDR1 and CDR2: SGHDT, YYEEEE. CDR3 in amino acids: CASSLTVYGYTF. The CDR3 coding sequence is TGTGCCAGCAGCTTGACAGTCTATGGCTACACCTTC.

At least ten counts were recorded for this clonotype. The genes are TRBV7-9 and TRBJ1-1; D might be TRBD1 (5 bases). This CDR3 spans 13 amino acids. Germline CDR1 SEHNR, CDR2 FQNEAQ (reference sequence). V gave up 6 bases and J gave up 5 bases, with 13 bases separating them. Here the CDR3 reads CASSLLGGTEAFF. CDR3 nucleotide sequence: TGTGCCAGCAGTTTACTCGGGGGTACTGAAGCTTTCTTT.

This clonotype is labeled as medium-sized. V and J are TRBV7-8 and TRBJ2-7, with 9 nucleotides matching TRBD2. V was pared by 1 base and J by 6 bases, with 7 bases of the junction left unmatched. CDR1 is SGHVS and CDR2 is FQNEAQ in the germline V gene. The CDR3 is made up of 15 amino acids. DNA for the CDR3: TGTGCCAGCAGCTTAGGTACGGGACTAGCTTCCGAGCAGTACTTC. Encoded protein: CASSLGTGLASEQYF.

V and J are TRBV7-9 and TRBJ2-1; TRBD2 might be the D (6 bases). Germline V CDR1 and CDR2: SEHNR, FQNEAQ (reference sequence). The V and J ends lost 9 bases and 9 bases respectively, with 15 bases between them. This CDR3 has 12 amino acids. CDR3 bases: TGTGCCAGTCAAGCGGGTCTTACTGAGCAGTTCTTC. Protein product: CASQAGLTEQFF.

The chain couples TRBV6-5 to TRBJ2-5; either TRBD1 or TRBD2 may fit D (5 bases each). This CDR3 has 14 residues. The germline V and J ends were trimmed by 0 bases and 4 bases, with 9 bases remaining between them. CDR1 MNHEY and CDR2 SVGAGI come from the germline V gene. The CDR3 region is CASSYSAGRETQYF. DNA for the CDR3: TGTGCCAGCAGTTACTCGGCAGGGAGAGAGACCCAGTACTTC.

This clonotype is labeled medium-sized. The chain employs TRBV30 and TRBJ1-1, with TRBD1 identical over 7 bases. J was trimmed by 0 bases and V by 4 bases; bases with no gene match: 17. Germline CDR1 and CDR2: GTSNPN and SVGIG (reference sequence). CDR3 length: 18 amino acids. The CDR3 DNA reads TGTGCCTGGAACAATTTGGGGGGACAGAAATCCATGAACACTGAAGCTTTCTTT. It codes for CAWNNLGGQKSMNTEAFF.

This clonotype was seen many times. The chain couples TRBV11-2 to TRBJ2-2; the D gene is possibly TRBD2 (5 bases). The V and J ends lost 0 bases and 2 bases respectively, with 10 bases between them. Germline lookup yields CDR1 SGHAT and CDR2 FQNNGV. The CDR3 is 16 residues long. The CDR3 loop reads CASSLDRSGNTGELFF. The CDR3 DNA sequence: TGTGCCAGCAGCTTAGATAGGTCGGGAAACACCGGGGAGCTGTTTTTT.

The CDR3 sequence is CASSRFGSFSSGGGTDTQYF. As DNA, the CDR3 is TGTGCCAGCAGTCGCTTCGGGAGTTTTTCTAGCGGGGGTGGCACAGATACGCAGTATTTT. The chain is built from TRBV3-1 and TRBJ2-3; 10 nucleotides line up with TRBD2. The CDR3 loop spans 20 amino acids. The trim removed 6 bases at V and 1 base at J, leaving 19 bases unmatched. Germline CDR1 reads LGHDT; CDR2 reads YNNKEL (reference sequence).

By sample fraction, this clonotype is medium-sized (0.01 to 0.1%). The genes are TRBV6-5 and TRBJ2-7; D call uncertain. V was cut by 2 bases and J by 3 bases, with 8 bases left in between. Per germline, CDR1 MNHEY and CDR2 SVGAGI. The CDR3 is 13 amino acids. The CDR3 spells CASSYRTDYEQYF. DNA of the CDR3: TGTGCCAGCAGTTACCGGACGGACTACGAGCAGTACTTC.

This clonotype has at least ten counts. The rearrangement joins TRBV28 to TRBJ1-5, with TRBD1 identical over 12 bases. Trimming removed 6 bases from V and 6 bases from J; junction bases left unmatched: 15. CDR1 MDHEN and CDR2 SYDVKM come from the germline V gene. CDR3 length: 18 residues. The CDR3 loop reads CASSLGQGARVGFQPQHF. The CDR3 DNA sequence: TGTGCCAGCAGCCTGGGACAGGGGGCGCGGGTCGGTTTTCAGCCCCAGCATTTT.

This sequence joins TRBV30 and TRBJ2-7; 7 bases align to TRBD1. After removal of 1 base from V and 4 bases from J, the junction contained 4 bases not matched to a gene. The germline V gene has CDR1 GTSNPN and CDR2 SVGIG (reference sequence). The CDR3 is made up of 13 amino acids. The CDR3 is CAWSGGQVYEQYF. CDR3 bases: TGTGCCTGGAGTGGCGGACAGGTGTACGAGCAGTACTTC.

The chain couples TRBV12-3 or TRBV12-4 to TRBJ1-4; 7 positions agree with TRBD1. V dropped 3 bases and J dropped 8; count of bases not matched to a gene: 3. The CDR3 contains 13 residues. The CDR3: CASSFRTGEKLFF. CDR3 coding DNA: TGTGCCAGCAGTTTCAGGACAGGAGAAAAACTGTTTTTT.